These 10 T cell receptor beta chains were sequenced from one sample in a study of blood T cell repertoires in COVID-19. Only in-frame clones appear in the TCRdb table, and some are missing; sequencing was by immunoSEQ multiplex PCR. The repertoire holds fewer than 350,000 clones, 91% seen once, with approximately 2.7% in the top ten. Material: PBMCs or T cells enriched from blood (not recorded which). These receptors originate from a man aged 35-49 years who had been exposed to COVID-19.

This chain uses TRBV15 with TRBJ1-2; weak D call: TRBD1 (5 bases). CDR1 is LNHNV and CDR2 is YYDKDF in the germline V gene (reference sequence). This CDR3 region has 16 residues. V lost 0 bases and J lost 3, with 14 bases in between. The CDR3 nucleotides are TGTGCCACCAGCAGAGATCTGCAGGGAACGGACTATGGCTACACCTTC. This codes for CATSRDLQGTDYGYTF. The full variable domain, in which reference TRBV15 and TRBJ1-2 provide the parts outside the CDR3, is DAMVIQNPRYQVTQFGKPVTLSCSQTLNHNVMYWYQQKSSQAPKLLFHYYDKDFNNEADTPDNFQSRRPNTSFCFLDIRSPGLGDTAMYLCATSRDLQGTDYGYTFGSGTRLTVV.

The chain combines TRBV6-2 or TRBV6-3 with TRBJ1-1; no definite D call. Germline-derived CDR1 and CDR2 are MNHEY and SVGEGT. The CDR3 runs 17 residues. The V end lost 0 bases, the J end lost 3 bases, and 17 bases lay between the germline ends. The CDR3 loop reads CASSYSVSGRSHTEAFF. The CDR3 coding sequence is TGTGCCAGCAGTTACTCGGTTTCGGGGAGGAGCCACACTGAAGCTTTCTTT.

The chain recombines TRBV6-5 with TRBJ2-2; 7 bases are shared with TRBD1. The germline gives CDR1 MNHEY, CDR2 SVGAGI. With V trimmed by 6 bases and J by 2 bases, 3 bases remained unmatched. The CDR3 totals 14 residues. CDR3 sequence (DNA): TGTGCCAGCAGCCGGGACAGAAACACCGGGGAGCTGTTTTTT. It specifies CASSRDRNTGELFF.

The rearrangement joins TRBV19 to TRBJ2-7; the D gene is possibly TRBD2 (6 bases). V gave up 5 bases and J gave up 6 bases, with 14 bases separating them. CDR1 and CDR2 (germline): LNHDA, SQIVND (reference sequence). The CDR3 consists of 13 residues. The CDR3: CASSRMLASEQYF. The CDR3 DNA reads as TGTGCCAGTAGTCGGATGCTAGCGTCCGAGCAGTACTTC.

This chain links TRBV7-9 with TRBJ1-2, with 10 bases matching TRBD1. The CDR3 covers 14 residues. The ends lost 6 bases at V and 7 bases at J; junction bases unmatched: 8. The germline V gene encodes CDR1 SEHNR and CDR2 FQNEAQ (reference sequence). The CDR3: CASSSDRGQGGYTF. DNA for the CDR3: TGTGCCAGCAGTTCCGACAGGGGGCAGGGTGGCTACACCTTC.

Points on this clone: Sequence at one end of the junction differs from germline and may be a read error. V gene TRBV7-2 combines with J gene TRBJ1-2; 10 nucleotides line up with TRBD1. The CDR3 sequence is 14 residues long. CDR1 and CDR2 from the germline V gene are SGHTA and FQGNSA. The CDR3 spells CASSLGQGDYGYTF. The CDR3 DNA reads as TGTGCCAGCAGTTTAGGACAGGGGGACTATGGCTACACCTTC.

The chain has TRBV7-8 and TRBJ2-7, with unresolved D. Germline V gene data show CDR1 as SGHVS and CDR2 as FQNEAQ. This CDR3 region has 15 residues. V shed 1 base and J shed 7 bases, with 17 bases lying between them. The CDR3 protein is CASSLEAVFSREQYF. The CDR3 DNA follows: TGTGCCAGCAGCTTAGAGGCAGTCTTTTCTAGGGAGCAGTACTTC.

The chain combines TRBV3-1 (or the pseudogene TRBV3-2) with TRBJ1-6; 7 bases line up with TRBD1. The length of the CDR3 is 15 residues. The germline CDR1 and CDR2 sequences are LGHDT and YNNKEL (reference sequence). The junction had 10 bases not matched to a gene; V was cut back by 3 bases and J by 11 bases. The CDR3 protein is CASSQTGQRGTPLHF. CDR3 sequence (DNA): TGTGCCAGCAGCCAGACGGGACAGAGAGGGACACCCCTCCACTTT.

V and J are TRBV9 and TRBJ2-2; 10 nucleotides line up with TRBD2. The germline CDR1 and CDR2 sequences are SGDLS and YYNGEE. After removal of 0 bases from V and 2 bases from J, the junction contained 7 bases not matched to a gene. CDR3 length: 18 residues. The CDR3 DNA follows: TGTGCCAGCAGCGTAGCGAGGACTAGCGGTAGTAACACCGGGGAGCTGTTTTTT. Translated: CASSVARTSGSNTGELFF.

The gene calls are TRBV12-5 and TRBJ2-2; D not resolved. From germline, CDR1 is LGHNT and CDR2 FRNRAP. The CDR3 has 15 amino acids. V lost 7 bases and J lost 0, with 12 bases in between. Here the CDR3 DNA reads TGTGCTAGTGCGGGTCTCGGCGCGAACACCGGGGAGCTGTTTTTT. Its protein is CASAGLGANTGELFF. The complete variable domain, with remaining parts taken from reference TRBV12-5 and TRBJ2-2, reads DARVTQTPRHKVTEMGQEVTMRCQPILGHNTVFWYRQTMMQGLELLAYFRNRAPLDDSGMPKDRFSAEMPDATLATLKIQPSEPRDSAVYFCASAGLGANTGELFFGEGSRLTVL.